The clone carrying this TCR beta chain occurred many times. The data were obtained in a study of T cells in Graves' hyperthyroidism and ophthalmopathy. Amplified TCR beta CDR3 regions came from RNA transcripts. Researchers ran a first-round RT-PCR on the TCR CDR3 using the HTBI primer set. TCRdb redid the calling of the multiplex PCR reads with MiXCR, one entry per CDR3 protein. Of 600,000 to 650,000 distinct CDR3 sequences detected, less than 25% appear once; the ten largest clones hold about 34%. The TCR comes from a young man with Graves' ophthalmopathy. Sequenced material: blood.

The CDR3, as DNA: TGCAGTGCTAGACCTTCTAGCGGGAGTAGCTCAGATACGCAGTATTTT. Translating gives CSARPSSGSSSDTQYF. The chain combines TRBV20-1 with TRBJ2-3, with 10 bases aligning to TRBD2. Germline V gene sequence: CDR1 DFQATT, CDR2 SNEGSKA (reference sequence). J was trimmed by 4 bases and V by 2 bases; bases with no gene match: 9. CDR3 length equals 16 residues.